This T cell receptor (beta chain) was identified during a study of T-cell reconstitution after alpha-beta-depleted transplantation in children. The CDR3 is 15 residues long. Germline lookup yields CDR1 MNHEY and CDR2 SVGAGI. Trimming took off 2 bases at V and 1 base at J, with 10 bases between the two ends. The authors prepared the TCRbeta library with unique molecular identifiers. TCRdb recomputed calls from the PCR reads with MiXCR, one row per CDR3 protein. The sample consists of nearly 400,000 distinct CDR3 sequences, roughly 20% of them appearing once. Source: PBMCs from the stem cell graft donor, taken from the stem cell graft. The TCR sequence derives from a human donor who donated a stem cell graft to a child with acute myeloid leukemia. The chain couples TRBV6-5 to TRBJ2-3, with D perhaps matching TRBD2 (6 bases). Here the CDR3 reads CASSYAGPGTDTQYF. CDR3 DNA sequence: TGTGCCAGCAGTTACGCGGGGCCTGGCACAGATACGCAGTATTTT.